The 16 T cell receptor beta chains reported below all come from one sample, sequenced in a study of blood T cell repertoires in COVID-19. Repertoires were generated with immunoSEQ multiplex PCR, while TCRdb's copy carries only in-frame clones and drops some. In the table there are more than 120,000 clones, over 65% of which are singletons. The sequenced sample consisted of peripheral blood. Receptor source: a human donor in a cohort sampled during active COVID-19.

The CDR3, as DNA: TGTGCCAGTAGTGAGGTAGCGGGGGGTACAGATACGCAGTATTTT. Translated: CASSEVAGGTDTQYF. This chain connects TRBV19 to TRBJ2-3, with TRBD2 matching over 10 bases. The CDR3 loop spans 15 amino acids. Germline-derived CDR1 and CDR2 are LNHDA and SQIVND (reference sequence). The trim removed 5 bases at V and 3 bases at J, leaving 5 bases unmatched. The complete variable domain, with remaining parts taken from reference TRBV19 and TRBJ2-3, reads DGGITQSPKYLFRKEGQNVTLSCEQNLNHDAMYWYRQDPGQGLRLIYYSQIVNDFQKGDIAEGYSVSREKKESFPLTVTSAQKNPTAFYLCASSEVAGGTDTQYFGPGTRLTVL.

The gene calls are TRBV9 and TRBJ1-4, with TRBD1 matching over 7 bases. The CDR3 runs 14 residues. With V trimmed by 0 bases and J by 8 bases, 4 bases remained unmatched. Looked up from germline, CDR1 is SGDLS and CDR2 is YYNGEE. In nucleotides, the CDR3 is TGTGCCAGCAGCGTAGGCAGGGGGGACGAAAAACTGTTTTTT. Residues: CASSVGRGDEKLFF.

The rearrangement links TRBV28 to TRBJ2-2, with D unresolved. Germline-derived CDR1 and CDR2 are MDHEN and SYDVKM. V was trimmed by 7 bases and J by 9 bases, leaving 18 bases between them. This CDR3 comprises 14 residues. The CDR3, as DNA: TGTGCCAGCAACCAAAGGTCCGCGGCCCGGGAGCTGTTTTTT. It is translated as CASNQRSAARELFF. Full variable domain (remainder filled in from reference TRBV28 and TRBJ2-2): DVKVTQSSRYLVKRTGEKVFLECVQDMDHENMFWYRQDPGLGLRLIYFSYDVKMKEKGDIPEGYSVSREKKERFSLILESASTNQTSMYLCASNQRSAARELFFGEGSRLTVL.

V and J are TRBV19 and TRBJ2-3; 8 nucleotides line up with TRBD2. The germline CDR1 and CDR2 sequences are LNHDA and SQIVND (reference sequence). Trimming cost V 6 bases and J 2 bases; bases outside gene matches: 7. The CDR3 extends over 15 amino acids. This CDR3 reads CASRETSVSTDTQYF. In DNA, the CDR3 is TGTGCCAGTAGGGAGACTAGCGTGTCCACAGATACGCAGTATTTT.

V usage is TRBV5-1 and J usage is TRBJ2-3; the D gene is possibly TRBD1 (6 bases). V gave up 3 bases and J gave up 6 bases, with 11 bases separating them. Germline V gives CDR1 SGHRS, CDR2 YFSETQ. CDR3 length equals 13 residues. CDR3 sequence (DNA): TGCGCCAGCAGCTCGGACAGAGGGGATACGCAGTATTTT. This codes for CASSSDRGDTQYF.

This rearrangement joins TRBV3-1 (or the pseudogene TRBV3-2) to TRBJ1-1; no definite D call. Looked up from germline, CDR1 is LGHDT and CDR2 is YNNKEL (reference sequence). V dropped 3 bases and J dropped 1 base, with 9 bases sitting between them. The CDR3 sequence is 14 residues long. The CDR3 loop reads CASSQRNQNTEAFF. The CDR3 nucleotides read TGTGCCAGCAGCCAGAGGAATCAGAACACTGAAGCTTTCTTT.

V and J are TRBV27 and TRBJ2-3; the match to TRBD2 covers 12 bases. The CDR3 is made up of 16 amino acids. From germline, CDR1 is MNHEY and CDR2 SMNVEV (reference sequence). The junction had 4 bases not matched to a gene; V was cut back by 6 bases and J by 0 bases. Here the CDR3 reads CASRLAGGTSTDTQYF. The CDR3 nucleotides are TGTGCCAGCAGGCTAGCGGGGGGGACAAGCACAGATACGCAGTATTTT.

The V call is TRBV6-5, the J call TRBJ2-3; 11 bases fit TRBD1. The CDR3 is made up of 14 amino acids. CDR1 and CDR2 (germline): MNHEY, SVGAGI. V trimming: 4 bases; J trimming: 5 bases; junction bases outside the gene matches: 2. The CDR3 region is CASSWDRGGDTQYF. CDR3 nucleotide sequence: TGTGCCAGCAGTTGGGACAGGGGGGGAGATACGCAGTATTTT.

The chain joins TRBV2 to TRBJ1-6, with 7 positions matching TRBD1. There are 15 residues in the CDR3. CDR1 is SNHLY, CDR2 FYNNEI, per germline. J lost 2 bases, V lost 3 bases, and 1 base had no gene match. The CDR3, as DNA: TGTGCCAGCAGTGACAGGGGGGCCTATAATTCACCCCTCCACTTT. It specifies CASSDRGAYNSPLHF.

The chain employs TRBV5-4 and TRBJ1-3, with TRBD1 as a possible D gene (5 bases). The CDR3 contains 14 residues. CDR1 SGHNT and CDR2 YYREEE come from the germline V gene (reference sequence). V lost 3 bases, J lost 2 bases, and 9 bases lay in between. CDR3 region: CASSSRGAGNTIYF. The DNA of the CDR3 is TGTGCCAGCAGCTCCCGGGGGGCTGGAAACACCATATATTTT.

As DNA, the CDR3 is TGTGCCAGCAGCCAAAACCAGGGGGAAAAACTGTTTTTT. This codes for CASSQNQGEKLFF. The chain carries TRBV14 and TRBJ1-4; weak D call: TRBD1 (6 bases). The CDR3 contains 13 residues. Germline V gene lookup returns CDR1 SGHDN and CDR2 FVKESK. The V gene lost 2 bases and the J gene lost 8 bases, with 9 bases spanning the gap.

This clone has just one count. The rearrangement joins TRBV4-2 to TRBJ1-2, with a tentative D call TRBD1 (6 bases). V was trimmed by 0 bases and J by 1 base, leaving 15 bases between them. Germline V lookup: CDR1 LGHNA, CDR2 YNFKEQ. The CDR3 is 17 residues long. The CDR3 protein is CASSQEGGGGGNYGYTF. CDR3 bases: TGTGCCAGCAGCCAAGAAGGGGGAGGGGGAGGTAACTATGGCTACACCTTC.

The V call is TRBV18, the J call TRBJ1-5; no reliable D call. The germline V gene has CDR1 KGHSH and CDR2 LQKENI. The CDR3 is 15 residues long. V dropped 2 bases and J dropped 4 bases, with 12 bases sitting between them. CDR3 in amino acids: CASSPWEGANQPQHF. CDR3 in DNA: TGTGCCAGCTCACCATGGGAGGGAGCTAATCAGCCCCAGCATTTT. Together with reference TRBV18 and TRBJ1-5, the CDR3 gives the full variable domain: NAGVMQNPRHLVRRRGQEARLRCSPMKGHSHVYWYRQLPEEGLKFMVYLQKENIIDESGMPKERFSAEFPKEGPSILRIQQVVRGDSAAYFCASSPWEGANQPQHFGDGTRLSIL.

The CDR3 DNA sequence: TGCGCCAGCAGCCACGCCGGAGGCAGTAGCGAAAAACTGTTTTTT. Translated: CASSHAGGSSEKLFF. This chain joins TRBV4-1 and TRBJ1-4; D is ambiguous. From germline, CDR1 is MGHRA and CDR2 YSYEKL. The CDR3 is 15 amino acids. Deletions cut 3 bases from V and 8 bases from J, with 16 bases between.

V is TRBV28 and J is TRBJ1-1; possible D gene TRBD1, 6 bases. CDR3 size: 14 residues. V was trimmed by 1 base and J by 6 bases, leaving 12 bases between them. The germline CDR1 and CDR2 sequences are MDHEN and SYDVKM. CDR3 DNA: TGTGCCAGCAGTTTATACGGGGGGCAGGCTGAAGCTTTCTTT. Translating it yields CASSLYGGQAEAFF.

The rearrangement uses TRBV5-6 and TRBJ1-1; D is uncertain. This CDR3 has 14 residues. Germline loops: CDR1 SGHDT, CDR2 YYEEEE. V was trimmed by 0 bases and J by 2 bases, leaving 8 bases between them. Here the CDR3 reads CASSLARRNTEAFF. Written as DNA, the CDR3 is TGTGCCAGCAGCTTGGCCAGGCGAAACACTGAAGCTTTCTTT.